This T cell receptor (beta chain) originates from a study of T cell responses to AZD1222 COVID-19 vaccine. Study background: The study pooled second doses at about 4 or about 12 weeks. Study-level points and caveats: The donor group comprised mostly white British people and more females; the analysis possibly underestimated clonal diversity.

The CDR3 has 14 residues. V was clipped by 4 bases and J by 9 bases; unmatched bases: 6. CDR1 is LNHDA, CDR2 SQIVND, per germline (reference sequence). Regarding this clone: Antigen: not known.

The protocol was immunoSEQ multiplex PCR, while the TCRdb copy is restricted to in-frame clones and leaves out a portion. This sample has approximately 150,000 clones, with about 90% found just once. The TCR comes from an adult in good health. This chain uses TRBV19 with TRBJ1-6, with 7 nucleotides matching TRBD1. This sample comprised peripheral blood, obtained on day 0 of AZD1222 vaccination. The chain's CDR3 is CASSTGQASSPLHF. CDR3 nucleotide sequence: TGTGCCAGTAGTACTGGACAGGCCTCTTCACCCCTCCACTTT.